This record looks at one T cell receptor beta chain sequence and its context. What it binds is not known. The data derive from a study of cytomegalovirus exposure and HLA in healthy donors. The germline gives CDR1 PRHDT, CDR2 FYEKMQ (reference sequence). The CDR3 consists of 14 residues. Trimming removed 4 bases at V and 2 bases at J, with 12 bases between. A multiplex PCR was run with 60 Vbeta primers and 13 Jbeta primers. The assay was immunoSEQ multiplex PCR, and TCRdb's table has in-frame clones only and misses some. The sample holds over 50,000 clones, approximately 88% seen once. Study outcomes and limitations: An apparent linkage of common viral pathogens to several of the most significant clusters emerged in a later analysis. One cluster of highly shared sequence variants probably arose as a sequencing artifact. Indistinguishability led to the exclusion of some V segments, TRBV6-2 and TRBV6-3 included.

Source material: PBMCs. This receptor was taken from a man aged 30 to 45 in good health and CMV-seropositive. The rearrangement links TRBV13 to TRBJ2-7; a weak D match, TRBD2 (7 bases). In DNA, the CDR3 is TGTGCCAGCAGCTCCCGGGGGGCGACCTACGAGCAGTACTTC. This translates into CASSSRGATYEQYF.